One sample yielded the 11 T cell receptor beta chains listed below, sequenced in a study of blood T cell repertoires in COVID-19. The assay was immunoSEQ multiplex PCR, and TCRdb's table has in-frame clones only and misses some. The data hold 90,000 to 150,000 clones, with under 80% observed a single time. Sequencing used peripheral blood. The receptor set was obtained from a man aged 45 to 65 with acute or convalescent COVID-19.

V is TRBV11-1 and J is TRBJ2-3; D possibly corresponds to TRBD2 (6 bases). The CDR3 totals 14 residues. V was cut by 2 bases and J by 1 base, with 7 bases left in between. Germline CDR1 SGHAT, CDR2 FQDESV (reference sequence). The CDR3 region is CASSLWGGTDTQYF. As DNA, the CDR3 is TGTGCCAGCAGCTTATGGGGGGGCACAGATACGCAGTATTTT. The entire variable domain, with the rest obtained from reference TRBV11-1 and TRBJ2-3, is as follows: EAEVAQSPRYKITEKSQAVAFWCDPISGHATLYWYRQILGQGPELLVQFQDESVVDDSQLPKDRFSAERLKGVDSTLKIQPAELGDSAMYLCASSLWGGTDTQYFGPGTRLTVL.

The chain uses TRBV28 and TRBJ1-1; 7 positions match TRBD1. The CDR3 has 15 residues. In germline, CDR1 is MDHEN, CDR2 SYDVKM. The V segment lost 5 bases and the J segment 1 base; nucleotides outside the gene matches: 7. The CDR3 is CASSPEGTENTEAFF. In DNA, the CDR3 is TGTGCCAGCAGTCCCGAAGGGACAGAGAACACTGAAGCTTTCTTT.

CDR3 bases: TGTGCCAGCAGCCATCGACTGGGGCTCTACAATGAGCAGTTCTTC. The encoded protein is CASSHRLGLYNEQFF. The V and J genes are TRBV11-2 and TRBJ2-1; TRBD1 is a possible D gene (5 bases). This CDR3 has 15 amino acids. Germline-derived CDR1 and CDR2 are SGHAT and FQNNGV. The V end lost 5 bases, the J end lost 3 bases, and 14 bases lay between the germline ends. Based on the CDR3 plus reference TRBV11-2 and TRBJ2-1, the full variable domain is EAGVAQSPRYKIIEKRQSVAFWCNPISGHATLYWYQQILGQGPKLLIQFQNNGVVDDSQLPKDRFSAERLKGVDSTLKIQPAKLEDSAVYLCASSHRLGLYNEQFFGPGTRLTVL.

V usage is TRBV28 and J usage is TRBJ2-7; the match to TRBD1 covers 7 bases. CDR1 and CDR2 (germline): MDHEN, SYDVKM. This CDR3 region has 18 residues. Trimming took 3 bases from V and 0 from J; bases not matched to a gene: 14. CDR3 DNA: TGTGCCAGCAGTTTGGCCGGGACAGTTTTCTTGTCCTCCTACGAGCAGTACTTC. This codes for CASSLAGTVFLSSYEQYF.

The chain has TRBV7-9 and TRBJ2-7, with D perhaps matching TRBD1 (6 bases). The length of the CDR3 is 13 residues. Germline V gives CDR1 SEHNR, CDR2 FQNEAQ (reference sequence). The ends were cut back, 5 bases at V and 7 bases at J, with 15 bases in the middle. CDR3 amino acids: CASSPYPGEEQYF. The CDR3 region has the DNA TGTGCCAGCAGCCCTTACCCAGGGGAAGAGCAGTACTTC.

This clone was counted only a few times. The chain recombines TRBV27 with TRBJ2-7; a weak D match, TRBD2 (7 bases). The germline V gene has CDR1 MNHEY and CDR2 SMNVEV (reference sequence). Trimming took 5 bases from V and 7 from J, leaving 18 bases between them. The CDR3 has 14 residues. In nucleotides, the CDR3 is TGTGCCAGCAGTGTAGGGGGGGGATCTCGGGAGCAGTACTTC. This codes for CASSVGGGSREQYF.

The CDR3 is CASRLGGSALHF. The CDR3 DNA is TGTGCCAGCAGACTGGGAGGTTCGGCCCTCCACTTT. The chain joins TRBV28 to TRBJ1-6; D is unresolved. The CDR3 loop spans 12 amino acids. Trimming stripped 6 bases from V and 14 bases from J, with 14 bases between. From germline, CDR1 is MDHEN and CDR2 SYDVKM. Full variable domain (remainder filled in from reference TRBV28 and TRBJ1-6): DVKVTQSSRYLVKRTGEKVFLECVQDMDHENMFWYRQDPGLGLRLIYFSYDVKMKEKGDIPEGYSVSREKKERFSLILESASTNQTSMYLCASRLGGSALHFGNGTRLTVT.

This rearrangement joins TRBV6-5 to TRBJ1-5, with TRBD1 identical over 8 bases. This CDR3 is 13 amino acids long. The germline V gene has CDR1 MNHEY and CDR2 SVGAGI. V was pared by 5 bases and J by 5 bases, with 2 bases of the junction left unmatched. In nucleotides, the CDR3 is TGTGCCAGCAGTCTGACAGGGGATCAGCCCCAGCATTTT. Protein: CASSLTGDQPQHF.

The sample holds one count of this clone. This chain uses TRBV2 with TRBJ2-2, with D possibly matching TRBD2 (6 bases). The germline V gene has CDR1 SNHLY and CDR2 FYNNEI. V lost 1 base to trimming and J lost 4 bases, with 10 bases between them. The CDR3 spans 15 residues. CDR3 DNA sequence: TGTGCCAGCAGTGAAGGTAGCGGCCTCACCGGGGAGCTGTTTTTT. Translation gives CASSEGSGLTGELFF.

The V gene is TRBV9, the J gene TRBJ2-7; 10 bases match TRBD1. The CDR3 length is 18 residues. The trim removed 3 bases at V and 3 bases at J, leaving 15 bases unmatched. Germline V gives CDR1 SGDLS, CDR2 YYNGEE. The CDR3 region has the DNA TGTGCCAGCAGCGCCAGGGACAGGGGCCTAGCTGAAGTCTACGAGCAGTACTTC. Its protein product is CASSARDRGLAEVYEQYF.

The rearrangement joins TRBV6-1 to TRBJ1-5; D uncertain. Germline CDR1 reads MNHNS; CDR2 reads SASEGT. Trimming stripped 0 bases from V and 2 bases from J, with 8 bases between. This CDR3 has 15 amino acids. CDR3 DNA: TGTGCCAGCAGTGAAGCGCTGGCAGGCAATCAGCCCCAGCATTTT. Its translation: CASSEALAGNQPQHF.